The following is a T cell receptor (beta chain) sequence with its context. Antigen unknown. This sample was taken from a study of T cells in tumors after PD-1 blockade. Overall study results and limits: Some novel exhausted tumor clones appeared in pre-treatment blood, suggesting peripheral recruitment.

Per germline, CDR1 SGHVS and CDR2 FNYEAQ. Deletions cut 4 bases from V and 5 bases from J, with 14 bases between. The CDR3 is 14 amino acids. The method was immunoSEQ multiplex PCR; TCRdb's version includes in-frame clones alone and lacks a portion of them. This sample has 60,000 to 70,000 clones; around two thirds occur once, and the top ten carry 4.7%. This rearrangement joins TRBV7-6 to TRBJ2-5; D uncertain. This receptor was obtained from a human donor with basal cell carcinoma. The sequencing here drew on PBMCs, taken after anti-PD-1 treatment. The CDR3 DNA reads as TGTGCCAGCAGCTCCGGAACCCATAAGGAGACCCAGTACTTC. Translated: CASSSGTHKETQYF.